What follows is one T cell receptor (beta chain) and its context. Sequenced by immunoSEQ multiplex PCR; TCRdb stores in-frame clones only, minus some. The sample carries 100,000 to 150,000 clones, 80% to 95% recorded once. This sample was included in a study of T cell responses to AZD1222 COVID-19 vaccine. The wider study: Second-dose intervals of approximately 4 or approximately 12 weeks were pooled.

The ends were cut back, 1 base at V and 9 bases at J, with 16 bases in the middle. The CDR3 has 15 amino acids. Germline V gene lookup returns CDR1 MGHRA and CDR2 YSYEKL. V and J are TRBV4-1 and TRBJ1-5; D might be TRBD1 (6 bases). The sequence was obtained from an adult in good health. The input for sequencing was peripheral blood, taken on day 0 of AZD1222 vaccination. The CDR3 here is CASSQVLGGTWPQHF. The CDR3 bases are TGCGCCAGCAGCCAAGTCTTAGGGGGAACCTGGCCCCAGCATTTT.